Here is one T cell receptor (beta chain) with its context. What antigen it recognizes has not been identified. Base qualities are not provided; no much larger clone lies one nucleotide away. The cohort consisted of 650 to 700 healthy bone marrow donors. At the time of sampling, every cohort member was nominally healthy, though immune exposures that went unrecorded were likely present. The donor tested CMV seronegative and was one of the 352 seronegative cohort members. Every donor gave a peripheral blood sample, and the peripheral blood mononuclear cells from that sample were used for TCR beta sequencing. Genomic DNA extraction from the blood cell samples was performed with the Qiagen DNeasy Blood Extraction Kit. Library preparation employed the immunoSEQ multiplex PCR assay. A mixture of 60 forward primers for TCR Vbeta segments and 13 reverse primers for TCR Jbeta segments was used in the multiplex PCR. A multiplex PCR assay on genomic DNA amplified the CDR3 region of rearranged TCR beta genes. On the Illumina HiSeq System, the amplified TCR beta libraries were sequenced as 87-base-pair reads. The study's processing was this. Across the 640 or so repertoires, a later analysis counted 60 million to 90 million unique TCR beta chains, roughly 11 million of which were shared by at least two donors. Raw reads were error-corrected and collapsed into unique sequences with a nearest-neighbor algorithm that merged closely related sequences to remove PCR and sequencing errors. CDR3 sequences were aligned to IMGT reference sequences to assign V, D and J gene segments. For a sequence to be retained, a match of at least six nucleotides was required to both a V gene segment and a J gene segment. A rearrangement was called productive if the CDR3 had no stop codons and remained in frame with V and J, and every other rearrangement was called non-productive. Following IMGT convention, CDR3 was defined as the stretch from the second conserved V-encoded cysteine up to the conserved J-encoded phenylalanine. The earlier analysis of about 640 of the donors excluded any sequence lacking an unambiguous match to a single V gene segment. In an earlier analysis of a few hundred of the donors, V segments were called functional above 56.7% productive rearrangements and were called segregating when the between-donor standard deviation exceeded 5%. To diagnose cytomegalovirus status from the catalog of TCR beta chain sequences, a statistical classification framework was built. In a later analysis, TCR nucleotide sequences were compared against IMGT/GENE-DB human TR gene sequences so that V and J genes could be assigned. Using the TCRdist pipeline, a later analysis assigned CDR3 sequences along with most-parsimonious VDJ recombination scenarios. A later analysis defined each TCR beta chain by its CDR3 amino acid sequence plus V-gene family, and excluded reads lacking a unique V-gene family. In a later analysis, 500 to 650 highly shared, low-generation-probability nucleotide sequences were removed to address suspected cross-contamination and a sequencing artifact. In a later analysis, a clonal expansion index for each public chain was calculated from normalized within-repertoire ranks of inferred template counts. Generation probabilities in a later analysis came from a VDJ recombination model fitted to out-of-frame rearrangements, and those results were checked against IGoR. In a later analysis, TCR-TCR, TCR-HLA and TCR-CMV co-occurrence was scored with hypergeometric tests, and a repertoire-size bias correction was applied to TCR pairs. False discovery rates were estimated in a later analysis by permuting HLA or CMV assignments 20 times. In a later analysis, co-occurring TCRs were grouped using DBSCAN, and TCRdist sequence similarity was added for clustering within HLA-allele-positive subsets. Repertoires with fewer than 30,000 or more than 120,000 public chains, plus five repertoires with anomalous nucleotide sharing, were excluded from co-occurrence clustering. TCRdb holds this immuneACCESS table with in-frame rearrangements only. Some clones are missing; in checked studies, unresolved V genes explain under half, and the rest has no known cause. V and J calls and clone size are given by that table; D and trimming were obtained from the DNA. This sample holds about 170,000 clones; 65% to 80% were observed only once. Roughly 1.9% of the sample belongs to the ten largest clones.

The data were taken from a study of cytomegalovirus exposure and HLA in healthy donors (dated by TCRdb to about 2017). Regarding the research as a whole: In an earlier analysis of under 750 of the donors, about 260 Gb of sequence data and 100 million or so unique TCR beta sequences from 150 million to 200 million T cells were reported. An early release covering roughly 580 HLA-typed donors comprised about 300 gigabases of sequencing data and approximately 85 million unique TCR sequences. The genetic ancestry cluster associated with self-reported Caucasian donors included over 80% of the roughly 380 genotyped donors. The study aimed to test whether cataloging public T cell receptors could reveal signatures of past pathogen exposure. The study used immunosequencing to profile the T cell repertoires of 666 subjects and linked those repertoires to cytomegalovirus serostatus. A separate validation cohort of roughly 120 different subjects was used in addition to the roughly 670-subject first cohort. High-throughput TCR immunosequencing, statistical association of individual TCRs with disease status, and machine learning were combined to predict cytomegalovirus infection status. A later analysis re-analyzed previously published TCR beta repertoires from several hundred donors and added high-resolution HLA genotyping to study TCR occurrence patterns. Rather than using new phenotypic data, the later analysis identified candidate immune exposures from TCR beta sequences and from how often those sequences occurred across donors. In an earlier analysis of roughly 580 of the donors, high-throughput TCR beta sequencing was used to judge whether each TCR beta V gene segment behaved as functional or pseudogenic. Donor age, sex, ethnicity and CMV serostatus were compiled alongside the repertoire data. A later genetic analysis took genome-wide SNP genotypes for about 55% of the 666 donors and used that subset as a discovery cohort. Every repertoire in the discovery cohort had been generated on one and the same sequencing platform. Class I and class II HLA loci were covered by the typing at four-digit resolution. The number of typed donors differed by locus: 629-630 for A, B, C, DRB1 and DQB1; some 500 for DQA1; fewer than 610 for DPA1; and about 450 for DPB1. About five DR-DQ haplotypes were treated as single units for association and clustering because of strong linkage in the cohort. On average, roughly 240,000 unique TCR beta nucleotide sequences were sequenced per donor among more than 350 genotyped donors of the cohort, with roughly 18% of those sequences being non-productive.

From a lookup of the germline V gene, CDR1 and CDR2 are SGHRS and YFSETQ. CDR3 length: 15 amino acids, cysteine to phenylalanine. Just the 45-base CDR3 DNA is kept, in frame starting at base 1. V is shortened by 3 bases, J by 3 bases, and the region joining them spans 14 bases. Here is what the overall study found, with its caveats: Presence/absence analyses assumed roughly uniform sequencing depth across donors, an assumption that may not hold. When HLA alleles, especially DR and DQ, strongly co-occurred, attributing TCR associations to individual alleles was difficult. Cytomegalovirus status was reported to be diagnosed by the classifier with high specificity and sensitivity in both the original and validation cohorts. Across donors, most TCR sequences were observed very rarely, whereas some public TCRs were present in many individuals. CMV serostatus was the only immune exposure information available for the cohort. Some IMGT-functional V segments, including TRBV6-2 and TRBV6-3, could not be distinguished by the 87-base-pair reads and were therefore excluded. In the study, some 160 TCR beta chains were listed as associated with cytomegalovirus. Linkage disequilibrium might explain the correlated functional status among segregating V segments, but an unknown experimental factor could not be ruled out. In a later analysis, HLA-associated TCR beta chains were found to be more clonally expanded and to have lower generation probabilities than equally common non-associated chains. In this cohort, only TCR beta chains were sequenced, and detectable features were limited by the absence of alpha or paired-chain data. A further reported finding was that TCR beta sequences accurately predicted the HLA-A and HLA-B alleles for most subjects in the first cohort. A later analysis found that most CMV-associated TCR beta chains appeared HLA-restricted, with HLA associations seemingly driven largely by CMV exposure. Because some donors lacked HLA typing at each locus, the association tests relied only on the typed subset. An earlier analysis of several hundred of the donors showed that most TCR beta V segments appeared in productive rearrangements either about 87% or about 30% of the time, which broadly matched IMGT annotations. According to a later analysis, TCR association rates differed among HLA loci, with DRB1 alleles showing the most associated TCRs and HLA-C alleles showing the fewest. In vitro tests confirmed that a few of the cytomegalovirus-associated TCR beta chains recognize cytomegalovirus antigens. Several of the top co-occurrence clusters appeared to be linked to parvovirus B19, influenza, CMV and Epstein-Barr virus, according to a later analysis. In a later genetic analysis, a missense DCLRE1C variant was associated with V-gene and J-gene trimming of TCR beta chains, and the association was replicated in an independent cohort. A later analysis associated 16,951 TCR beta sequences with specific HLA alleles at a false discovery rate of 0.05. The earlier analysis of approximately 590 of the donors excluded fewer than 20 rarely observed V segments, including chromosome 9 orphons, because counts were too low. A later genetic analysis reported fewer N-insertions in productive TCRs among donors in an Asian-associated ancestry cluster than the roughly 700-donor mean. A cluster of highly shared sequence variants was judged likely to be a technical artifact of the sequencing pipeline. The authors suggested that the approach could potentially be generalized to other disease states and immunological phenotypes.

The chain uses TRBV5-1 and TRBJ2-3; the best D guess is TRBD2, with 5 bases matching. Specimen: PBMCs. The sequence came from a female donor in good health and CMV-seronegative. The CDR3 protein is CASSWGEFGTDTQYF. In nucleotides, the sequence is TGCGCCAGCAGCTGGGGAGAGTTTGGGACAGATACGCAGTATTTT.